This T cell receptor beta chain stems from a study of beta chain features in type 1 diabetes (dated by TCRdb to 2016 to 2019). With regard to the full study: Patients and healthy donors did not differ in mean age, gender distribution, total cell number or subset yield. Regulatory and stem cell-like memory subsets were isolated from only 8 patients and roughly eight healthy donors, whereas naive and central memory subsets came from all 28 donors. The study compared TCRB repertoires of sorted circulating CD4+ T cell subsets between recently diagnosed type 1 diabetes patients and matched healthy donors. A total of some 110 million sorted cells were examined across all samples, and the number of cells per subset was strongly correlated with RNA yield.

Each donor gave one peripheral blood draw, approximately 100 mL on average, collected into heparinised tubes. A BD FACSAria II and a panel including CD45RO, CCR7, CD25, CD127, CD95 and CD27 were used to sort naive, central memory, regulatory and stem cell-like memory CD4+ T cells. A purity above 98% was achieved for all sorted populations. PBMCs were separated immediately by Lymphoprep density gradient centrifugation and were stained directly, without being cultured. So that batch effects would be minimized, each experiment stained and sorted samples in pairs, pairing one healthy donor with one patient. The High Capacity cDNA Reverse Transcription Kit was used to reverse transcribe all of the isolated RNA, meaning that expressed TCRB transcripts were what got sequenced. Deep immunoSEQ sequencing was performed on naive, central memory and regulatory T cell samples, with an average of around 3.5 million total reads per sample. Sorted cells were lysed in RLT buffer, and RNA was extracted using DNase-treated RNeasy Micro or Mini kits according to cell number. To prevent cross-contamination, each cell subset was processed individually, whereas patient and healthy donor samples were processed jointly. TCRB sequences were amplified from cDNA with the immunoSEQ multiplex PCR, producing 87-bp fragments spanning the CDR3 region. Amplicons were sequenced on the Illumina HiSeq platform. The study's own analysis went as follows. PCR bias was computationally corrected using synthetic template baselines, reads within Hamming distance 2 were collapsed, and singletons that could not be merged were discarded. By aligning reads against IMGT, V, D and J genes, CDR3 length, and insertions or deletions at six rearrangement sites were assigned. Clonotype counts were normalized to sorted cell number within each subset before computing true diversity and Gini coefficients with the tcR R package. Repertoire sharing was quantified using the overlap coefficient calculated on TCRB nucleotide sequences. Out-of-frame TCRB sequences from naive cells were analyzed to stand in for the pre-selection repertoire. The table was pulled from immuneACCESS by TCRdb, which kept in-frame rearrangements only. Such tables lose some clones; where checked, under half of the loss comes from unresolved V genes, and the rest has no known cause. V and J calls plus clone size are reproduced from that table; the DNA served to infer D and trimming. This sample has around 500,000 clones in its table, and around 30% of those were observed once. Around 0.065% of the sample goes to the ten largest clones.

The CDR1 and CDR2 encoded by the germline V gene are MGHRA and YSYEKL. The CDR3 goes from the cysteine to the phenylalanine over 17 residues. CDR3 DNA is the only sequence kept; it has 51 bases, read in frame from the first base. At the junction V is shortened by 4 bases and J by 4 bases; bases outside the gene matches: 10. This clone was observed a few times. Its antigen is currently not known. Base qualities are missing; no much larger clone stands one base away. Study-wide conclusions, independent of this receptor: Naive, central memory and regulatory TCRB repertoires appeared to be more alike among patients than among healthy donors. Sequencing cDNA rather than genomic DNA could over-represent highly expressing activated cells, although activation and CD3 levels did not differ between groups. Fewer insertions and more nucleotide deletions at VDJ recombination sites were observed in patients with type 1 diabetes, implying thymic rearrangement abnormalities. Only small numbers of individuals were included in the HLA sub-analyses, which left unresolved whether HLA type had any influence on TCRB rearrangement. Type 1 diabetes patients showed a moderate but significant shortening of TCRB CDR3 length in all four CD4+ subsets. PCR might favor shorter templates, but patient and control samples were amplified and corrected together, so any skew would affect both groups equally.

This TCR came from a man younger than 35 in good health. Sequenced: naive CD4+ T cells from blood. The cell subset or site label for this specimen denotes: true naive CD4+ T cells. Recombination joined TRBV4-1 with TRBJ2-4, and 10 bases in between align with TRBD1. The CDR3 loop reads CASSPTGGRDLKNIQYF. At the DNA level, the sequence is TGCGCCAGCAGCCCGACAGGGGGCCGAGACTTGAAAAACATTCAGTACTTC.